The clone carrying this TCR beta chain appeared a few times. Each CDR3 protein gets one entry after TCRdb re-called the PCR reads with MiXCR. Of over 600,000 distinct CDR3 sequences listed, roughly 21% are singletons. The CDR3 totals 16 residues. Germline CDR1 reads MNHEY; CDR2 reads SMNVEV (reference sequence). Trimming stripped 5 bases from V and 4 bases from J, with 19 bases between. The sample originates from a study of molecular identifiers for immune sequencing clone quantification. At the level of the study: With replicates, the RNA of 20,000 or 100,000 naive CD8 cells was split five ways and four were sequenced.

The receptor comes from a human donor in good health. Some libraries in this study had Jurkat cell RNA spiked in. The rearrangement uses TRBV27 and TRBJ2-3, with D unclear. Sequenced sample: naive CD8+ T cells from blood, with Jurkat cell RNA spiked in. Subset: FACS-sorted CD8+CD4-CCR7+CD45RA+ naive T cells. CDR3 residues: CASSPSGTRGPDTQYF. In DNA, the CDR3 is TGTGCCAGCAGTCCCTCCGGTACCCGTGGGCCAGATACGCAGTATTTT.